This TCR beta chain was captured by sequencing in a study of PD-1 blockade in classical Hodgkin lymphoma. Germline V gives CDR1 SEHNR, CDR2 FQNEAQ (reference sequence). This CDR3 is 15 amino acids long. J lost 0 bases, V lost 6 bases, and 6 bases had no gene match. The repertoire was sequenced with immunoSEQ multiplex PCR; TCRdb's copy has only in-frame clones and lacks some. The sample lists approximately 73,000 clones; under 95% were seen once. All trial patients relapsed after autologous stem cell transplantation. The sequenced sample was peripheral blood mononuclear cells (PBMCs), obtained at baseline. The chain combines TRBV7-9 with TRBJ2-3, with 7 bases fitting TRBD1. The clonotype originates from a human donor with classical Hodgkin lymphoma. The CDR3 spells CASSPGQASTDTQYF. The CDR3 nucleotides are TGTGCCAGCAGTCCAGGACAGGCTAGCACAGATACGCAGTATTTT.